This TCR beta chain was sequenced in a study of shared clonotypes between healthy human individuals. This CDR3 is 14 amino acids long. The V end was cut by 3 bases, the J end by 7 bases, with 13 bases between. Looked up from germline, CDR1 is SGDLS and CDR2 is YYNGEE. Study results and caveats: The study sampled only blood, and tissue repertoires likely differ.

The donors, healthy adults who were HIV-negative, had experienced no recent acute infections or vaccinations. Every donor, a Caucasian adult, lived in Nashville, Tennessee. Per the study methods: From ImmunoSEQ came sequences covering only the junction and carrying no quality scores, so filtering differed. Sequenced by immunoSEQ multiplex PCR; TCRdb stores in-frame clones only, minus some. Clonal size and the V and J genes are those of that table, whereas D and trimming came from the DNA. In the table there are approximately 350,000 clones, 74% of which are singletons. Concerning this clone: Its target is not known.

The sample taken for sequencing was memory CD4+ T cells sorted from blood. As for subset: CD45RA-negative fraction. V usage is TRBV9 and J usage is TRBJ2-2; TRBD2 might be the D (5 bases). This clonotype originated in a man aged 25-45 years in good health. CDR3 protein: CASSAQRRGGELFF. CDR3 DNA: TGTGCCAGCAGCGCACAGCGTCGGGGCGGGGAGCTGTTTTTT.